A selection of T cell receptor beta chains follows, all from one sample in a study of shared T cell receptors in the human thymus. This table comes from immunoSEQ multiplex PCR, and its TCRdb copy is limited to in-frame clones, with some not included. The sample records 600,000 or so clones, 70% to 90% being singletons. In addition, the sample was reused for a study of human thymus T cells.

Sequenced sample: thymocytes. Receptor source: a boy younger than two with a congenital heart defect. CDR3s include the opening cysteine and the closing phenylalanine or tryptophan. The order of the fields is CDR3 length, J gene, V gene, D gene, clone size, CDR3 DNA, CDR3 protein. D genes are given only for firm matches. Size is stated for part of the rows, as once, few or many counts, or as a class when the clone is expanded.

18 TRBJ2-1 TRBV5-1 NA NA TGCGCCAGCAGCTTAATACCAGGTTCTAAGGAGGCCTACAATGAGCAGTTCTTC CASSLIPGSKEAYNEQFF
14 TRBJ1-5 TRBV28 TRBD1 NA TGTGCCAGCAGTCTAACAGGGGGTCACCAGCCCCAGCATTTT CASSLTGGHQPQHF
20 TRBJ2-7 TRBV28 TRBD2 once TGTGCCAGCAGTTTATCGACCAGGACTAGCGGGAGGTTAAGCTCCTACGAGCAGTACTTC CASSLSTRTSGRLSSYEQYF
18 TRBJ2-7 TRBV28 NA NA TGTGCCAGCAGTTTACCCGCGGCAGGGGCTCACCGGTCCTACGAGCAGTACTTC CASSLPAAGAHRSYEQYF
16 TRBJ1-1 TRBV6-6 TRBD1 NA TGTGCCAGCACCGGAATGATTACAGGGGGAAGTACTGAAGCTTTCTTT CASTGMITGGSTEAFF
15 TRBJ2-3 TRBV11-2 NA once TGTGCCAGCAGCTTAGATCCAACTAGCCCAGATACGCAGTATTTT CASSLDPTSPDTQYF
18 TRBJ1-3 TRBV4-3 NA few TGCGCCAGCACCACTACCGCCGACAGTTTACCTGGCGGAAACACCATATATTTT CASTTTADSLPGGNTIYF
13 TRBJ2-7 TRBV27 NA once TGTGCCAGCAGCCTAGGCCGCGGGCGGGAGCAGTACTTC CASSLGRGREQYF
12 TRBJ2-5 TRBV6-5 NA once TGTGCCAGCAGTTACAGGGGCGAGACCCAGTACTTC CASSYRGETQYF
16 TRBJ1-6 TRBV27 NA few TGTGCCAGCAGTTTCTCGGTGGGGGGGAGCAATTCACCCCTCCACTTT CASSFSVGGSNSPLHF
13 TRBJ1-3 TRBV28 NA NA TGTGCCAGCAGTCCCGGGTCTGGAAACACCATATATTTT CASSPGSGNTIYF
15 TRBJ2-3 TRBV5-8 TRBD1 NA TGTGCCAGCAGCCCGGGACAGCCTAGCACAGATACGCAGTATTTT CASSPGQPSTDTQYF
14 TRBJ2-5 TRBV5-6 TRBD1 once TGTGCCAGCAGCTTGAGGGGGCACGTAGAGACCCAGTACTTC CASSLRGHVETQYF
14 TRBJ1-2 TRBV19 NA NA TGTGCCAGTCACCAGGGATCATCCAACTATGGCTACACCTTC CASHQGSSNYGYTF
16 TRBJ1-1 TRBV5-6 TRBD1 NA TGTGCCAGCAGCACAATTCTGTACAGGGGGAACACTGAAGCTTTCTTT CASSTILYRGNTEAFF
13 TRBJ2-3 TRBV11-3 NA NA TGTGCCAGCAGCCAGACTCCGGCGGATACGCAGTATTTT CASSQTPADTQYF
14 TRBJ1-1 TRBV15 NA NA TGTGCCACCAGCAGGACCCCCCAGGCAACTGAAGCTTTCTTT CATSRTPQATEAFF
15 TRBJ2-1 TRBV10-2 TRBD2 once TGCGCCAGCAGTGATAGGCGGGAGATCGTCAATGAGCAGTTCTTC CASSDRREIVNEQFF
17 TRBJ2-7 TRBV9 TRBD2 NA TGTGCCAGCAGCCTCGATTCGGTTACTAGCGGGAGCCACGAGCAGTACTTC CASSLDSVTSGSHEQYF
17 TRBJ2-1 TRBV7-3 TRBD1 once TGTGCCAGCAGTCCCTCGGACAGGGGGAAAGCCTACAATGAGCAGTTCTTC CASSPSDRGKAYNEQFF
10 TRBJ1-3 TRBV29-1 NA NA TGCAGCAAACCAGGGGACACCATATATTTT CSKPGDTIYF
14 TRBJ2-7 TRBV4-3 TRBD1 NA TGCGCCAGCAGCCAAGGGACAGGAACCTACGAGCAGTACTTC CASSQGTGTYEQYF
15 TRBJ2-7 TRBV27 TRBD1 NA TGTGCCAGCAGTTTAAAACAGGGGGGCTCCTACGAGCAGTACTTC CASSLKQGGSYEQYF
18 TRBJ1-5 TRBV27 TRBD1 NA TGTGCCAGCAGTCCCGGGAAGGGGGCAATCACTAGCAATCAGCCCCAGCATTTT CASSPGKGAITSNQPQHF
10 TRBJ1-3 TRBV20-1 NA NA TGCAGTGCTATAGGAAACACCATATATTTT CSAIGNTIYF
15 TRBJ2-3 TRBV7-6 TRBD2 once TGTGCCAGCCGTAGCGGGAGAGCTAGCACAGATACGCAGTATTTT CASRSGRASTDTQYF